The clone carrying this TCR beta chain came up once. Repertoires were generated with immunoSEQ multiplex PCR, while TCRdb's copy carries only in-frame clones and drops some. Of around 99,000 clones listed, over 80% are singletons. This record belongs to a study of blood T cell repertoires in COVID-19. This sequence originates from a woman aged 55-75 years with acute or convalescent COVID-19. The sequenced sample consisted of peripheral blood.

The CDR3 region has the DNA TGTGCCAGTAGGCCTCGGGACAGGGGGAGTTCAGATACGCAGTATTTT. The encoded protein is CASRPRDRGSSDTQYF. The genes are TRBV19 and TRBJ2-3; 11 bases fit TRBD1. The junction had 9 bases not matched to a gene; V was cut back by 6 bases and J by 4 bases. Germline V lookup: CDR1 LNHDA, CDR2 SQIVND (reference sequence). The CDR3 extends over 16 amino acids. Drawing the rest from reference TRBV19 and TRBJ2-3, the complete variable domain is DGGITQSPKYLFRKEGQNVTLSCEQNLNHDAMYWYRQDPGQGLRLIYYSQIVNDFQKGDIAEGYSVSREKKESFPLTVTSAQKNPTAFYLCASRPRDRGSSDTQYFGPGTRLTVL.